This T cell receptor beta chain originates from a study of CD8 T cells in ankylosing spondylitis. General study findings and limits: Those disease-linked clones were CD8+; they were also relatively rare in peripheral blood. Disease-linked clones reportedly concentrated significantly in matched ankylosing spondylitis synovial fluid. What appeared characteristic of ankylosing spondylitis blood was a TCR beta motif of eight highly homologous variants.

With respect to this clonotype: Its antigen is unknown.

Per germline, CDR1 SGHVS and CDR2 FNYEAQ. The CDR3 has 15 amino acids. The junction had 8 bases not matched to a gene; V was cut back by 5 bases and J by 8 bases. Quantitative 5'-RACE with molecular barcodes produced the TCR beta libraries. TCRdb redid the calling of the 5' RACE reads with MiXCR, one entry per CDR3 protein. Of 250,000 or so distinct CDR3 sequences in the sample, about 24% were seen once. The V gene is TRBV7-6, the J gene TRBJ2-2; 10 nucleotides match TRBD1. The receptor's source is a male donor with ankylosing spondylitis or in good health (not recorded which). Material: blood, either unsorted or a sorted T cell fraction (not recorded which). CDR3 amino acids: CASSRGQGVRGELFF. The CDR3 region has the DNA TGTGCCAGCAGCCGCGGACAGGGGGTTCGTGGGGAGCTGTTTTTT.